These T cell receptor beta chains were read from a single sample in a study of monozygotic twins with cystic fibrosis. Sequencing used immunoSEQ multiplex PCR; TCRdb keeps in-frame clones, though not all of them. The table lists around 10,000 clones, more than 95% of them singletons, with roughly 0.79% in the top ten. The sample taken for sequencing was blood. The receptors shown here come from a boy between 5 and 17 years old with cystic fibrosis. Each CDR3 is given with its conserved first and last residue. Fields, in order: V gene, CDR3 length, clone size, D gene, J gene, CDR3 protein, CDR3 DNA. The D gene is left open where the match is weak. Only part of the rows carry a size: once, few, many, or a class if the clone is expanded.

V: TRBV13
length: 12
size: once
D: -
J: TRBJ1-2
CDR3: CASSLGRAGYTF
DNA: TGTGCCAGCAGCTTAGGGAGGGCGGGCTACACCTTC

V: TRBV6-1
length: 15
size: -
D: TRBD1
J: TRBJ1-5
CDR3: CASTRTGSGNQPQHF
DNA: TGTGCCAGCACACGGACAGGGAGTGGTAATCAGCCCCAGCATTTT

V: TRBV4-3
length: 15
size: -
D: -
J: TRBJ1-3
CDR3: CASSQDAGDGNTIYF
DNA: TGCGCCAGCAGCCAAGATGCGGGGGACGGAAACACCATATATTTT

V: TRBV9
length: 14
size: -
D: -
J: TRBJ2-1
CDR3: CASSPTSSYNEQFF
DNA: TGTGCCAGCAGCCCCACCTCCTCCTACAATGAGCAGTTCTTC

V: TRBV4-3
length: 15
size: -
D: TRBD1
J: TRBJ2-1
CDR3: CASSLQGATYNEQFF
DNA: TGCGCCAGCAGCTTACAGGGGGCCACATACAATGAGCAGTTCTTC

V: TRBV9
length: 18
size: -
D: -
J: TRBJ2-6
CDR3: CASGQGGILNSGANVLTF
DNA: TGTGCCAGCGGCCAAGGAGGAATCCTCAACTCTGGGGCCAACGTCCTGACTTTC

V: TRBV7-3
length: 13
size: -
D: -
J: TRBJ1-1
CDR3: CASRPSLNTEAFF
DNA: TGTGCCAGCAGACCCTCACTGAACACTGAAGCTTTCTTT

V: TRBV4-2
length: 17
size: -
D: -
J: TRBJ2-1
CDR3: CASSQEGMGAARDEQFF
DNA: TGTGCCAGCAGCCAAGAAGGGATGGGGGCCGCTCGGGATGAGCAGTTCTTC

V: TRBV19
length: 14
size: -
D: TRBD1
J: TRBJ1-5
CDR3: CASDRGVRNQPQHF
DNA: TGTGCCAGTGACAGGGGGGTGCGCAATCAGCCCCAGCATTTT

V: TRBV19
length: 15
size: few
D: TRBD1
J: TRBJ2-5
CDR3: CASSTGQGYQETQYF
DNA: TGTGCCAGTAGTACGGGACAGGGGTACCAAGAGACCCAGTACTTC

V: TRBV18
length: 16
size: -
D: -
J: TRBJ1-1
CDR3: CASSPPGKASFPEAFF
DNA: TGTGCCAGCTCACCACCGGGGAAGGCATCCTTTCCTGAAGCTTTCTTT

V: TRBV28
length: 12
size: -
D: -
J: TRBJ2-1
CDR3: CASSRTAIEQFF
DNA: TGTGCCAGCAGTCGGACGGCAATTGAGCAGTTCTTC

V: TRBV7-2
length: 15
size: -
D: -
J: TRBJ2-4
CDR3: CASSPLARAKNIQYF
DNA: TGTGCCAGCAGCCCGCTAGCTAGGGCCAAAAACATTCAGTACTTC

V: TRBV30
length: 13
size: -
D: -
J: TRBJ1-1
CDR3: CAWSLEVWTEAFF
DNA: TGTGCCTGGAGTCTTGAGGTATGGACTGAAGCTTTCTTT

V: TRBV7-9
length: 14
size: once
D: TRBD1
J: TRBJ1-4
CDR3: CASSHRTGPEKLFF
DNA: TGTGCCAGCAGCCATAGGACAGGGCCTGAAAAACTGTTTTTT